This T cell receptor (beta chain) was recorded in a study of spatial heterogeneity in lung cancer. Trimming removed 7 bases from V and 0 bases from J; junction bases left unmatched: 3. Germline values: CDR1 SQVTM, CDR2 ANQGSEA. This CDR3 is 13 amino acids long. In its sample, this clonotype is medium-sized (0.01 to 0.1%). A distinct unique molecular identifier was carried by each TCR cDNA molecule. TCRdb redid the calling of the 5' RACE reads with MiXCR, one entry per CDR3 protein. The sample has approximately 4,900 distinct CDR3 sequences; over 15% are singletons. Time point described: sample taken at primary tumor resection. Sequencing of whole RNA from tumor, nontumor lung or frozen PBMC involved no sorting. The 72 donors had untreated early-stage non-small cell lung cancer.

The source is a male donor with early-stage non-small cell lung cancer. Sequences were derived from PBMCs, sampled at surgery. The rearrangement links TRBV29-1 to TRBJ2-1, with TRBD2 matching 7 bases. The CDR3 spells CSGRESSYNEQFF. In nucleotides, the CDR3 is TGCAGCGGGCGGGAGAGCTCCTACAATGAGCAGTTCTTC.